The entry below describes one T cell receptor (beta chain). The specificity of this receptor is unknown. Qualities for individual bases were not recorded, and no much larger clone is one base off. The data belong to a study of metastatic and nonmetastatic thyroid tumors (dated by TCRdb to the early 2020s). Looking at the study overall: Repertoires were compared across peripheral blood and tumor or nodule tissue samples from malignant and benign thyroid patients.

V is pruned by 4 bases and J by 3 bases, leaving 6 bases of the junction without a gene match. CDR1 and CDR2 (SGHDN, FVKESK) derive from the germline V gene. The CDR3 covers 15 residues, taking in both the cysteine and the phenylalanine. The retained sequence is limited to the CDR3, 45 bases, with the frame set at the first base. No treatment had been received by any patient before thyroid surgery. Patient clinical samples collected from about 2012 to 2018 were retrospectively analysed using T-cell receptor beta sequencing. The research as a whole found: TCR beta diversity was reported as significantly higher in malignant tumors than in benign nodules, in both blood and tumor samples.

The library was prepared using PCR. Sequencing was carried out with an Illumina HiSeq 4000. The TCR beta-chain CDR3 region of each patient was profiled by high-throughput sequencing. Per the original workflow: A classifier to discriminate distant-metastatic papillary thyroid cancer patients was built from CDR3 differences across clinicopathological groups. To measure repertoire diversity the researchers used the Shannon index, while the Morisita-Horn index served to gauge how similar the tumor and blood repertoires were. TCRdb trimmed public reads at Q25 via fastp, called clones via MiXCR and kept in-frame beta chains. The V and J calls follow TCRdb's processing rather than the paper's. The sample table shows 15,000 to 20,000 clones, and around 32% are seen once. The ten largest clones capture roughly 12% of the sample.

The chain is encoded by TRBV14 joined to TRBJ2-3; 8 central nucleotides agree with TRBD2. The sequenced material came from tumor tissue. This sequence was found in a male donor with papillary thyroid cancer or a benign thyroid nodule (not recorded which). Some clones in this sample may be carry-over from other donors' samples. In nucleotides, the sequence is TGTGCCAGCAGCCCGGGACTAGTTTTTACAGATACGCAGTATTTT. Its protein reads: CASSPGLVFTDTQYF. The full variable domain, completed from the reference TRBV14 and TRBJ2-3 proteins outside the CDR3, reads EAGVTQFPSHSVIEKGQTVTLRCDPISGHDNLYWYRRVMGKEIKFLLHFVKESKQDESGMPNNRFLAERTGGTYSTLKVQPAELEDSGVYFCASSPGLVFTDTQYFGPGTRLTVL.